The entry below describes one TCR beta chain. Its antigen remains unidentified. The CDR3 is 15 amino acids. From germline, CDR1 is SNHLY and CDR2 FYNNEI. V was clipped by 3 bases and J by 0 bases, with 9 bases between them. The sample is drawn from a study of Ad26.COV2.S vaccination and SARS-CoV-2 variants. About the study: Intramuscular Ad26.COV2.S doses were given once or twice, 56 days apart.

The assay was immunoSEQ multiplex PCR, and TCRdb's table has in-frame clones only and misses some. The data hold under 550,000 clones, with 75% to 95% observed a single time. Treatment in this sample: over 15 received Ad26.COV2.S at low or high dose, single or two shots; 5 received placebo; per-sample allocation not given. Sampling took place 63 days after the first vaccine or placebo injection. An adult donor aged 18-55 years was enrolled in Boston. Study results and caveats: Vaccinees displayed broader spike-specific TCR repertoires than placebo recipients. Recipients of vaccine and of placebo showed similar breadth of their non-spike TCR repertoires.

This TCR came from a person between 18 and 59 years old who received the Ad26.COV2.S COVID-19 vaccine or a placebo. The chain has TRBV2 and TRBJ2-1, with D maybe TRBD2 (6 bases). This material consisted of peripheral blood, taken in a trial of Ad26.COV2.S vaccine versus placebo. As DNA, the CDR3 is TGTGCCAGCAGTGAGGACTACCCCTCCTACAATGAGCAGTTCTTC. It encodes CASSEDYPSYNEQFF.